These 11 T cell receptor beta chains came from one sample sequenced in a study of cytomegalovirus exposure and HLA in healthy donors. Vbeta (60) and Jbeta (13) primers were used in the PCR. Sequencing was performed with immunoSEQ multiplex PCR; in TCRdb, only in-frame clones are kept and a portion is missing. The listing records about 170,000 clones. Sequenced sample: PBMCs. Source of these receptors: a woman aged 55-69 years in good health and CMV-seronegative.

The CDR3 sequence: CASRMRGGFGNTIYF. The CDR3 DNA reads TGTGCCAGCAGGATGAGAGGAGGCTTTGGAAACACCATATATTTT. V usage is TRBV11-2 and J usage is TRBJ1-3; D remains unclear. V lost 6 bases, J lost 3 bases, and 15 bases lay in between. The CDR3 length is 15 residues. The V gene's germline CDR1 is SGHAT and CDR2 FQNNGV. Full variable domain (rest looked up from reference TRBV11-2 and TRBJ1-3): EAGVAQSPRYKIIEKRQSVAFWCNPISGHATLYWYQQILGQGPKLLIQFQNNGVVDDSQLPKDRFSAERLKGVDSTLKIQPAKLEDSAVYLCASRMRGGFGNTIYFGEGSWLTVV.

The chain couples TRBV9 to TRBJ2-1; D is perhaps TRBD2 (5 bases). Deletions cut 0 bases from V and 10 bases from J, with 14 bases between. Per germline, CDR1 SGDLS and CDR2 YYNGEE. This CDR3 comprises 14 residues. In DNA, the CDR3 is TGTGCCAGCAGCGTAGCAATGGTGGGAGTGGAGCAGTTCTTC. Translated, it gives CASSVAMVGVEQFF.

The chain couples TRBV20-1 to TRBJ2-7, with D uncertain. Deletions cut 5 bases from V and 2 bases from J, with 7 bases between. The CDR3 sequence is 11 residues long. The germline CDR1 and CDR2 sequences are DFQATT and SNEGSKA (reference sequence). The CDR3, as DNA: TGCAGTGCTGCCGACACCTACGAGCAGTACTTC. Its protein is CSAADTYEQYF.

This chain links TRBV20-1 with TRBJ1-1; possibly TRBD1 for D (5 bases). Trimming shortened V by 5 bases and J by 10 bases, and 14 bases separated the two germline ends. The CDR3 length is 11 residues. Germline assignment: CDR1 DFQATT and CDR2 SNEGSKA (reference sequence). Here the CDR3 reads CSAPIGVGAFF. CDR3 sequence (DNA): TGCAGTGCTCCGATAGGGGTAGGAGCTTTCTTT.

The J gene is TRBJ1-4, the V gene TRBV5-1; the match to TRBD1 covers 9 bases. CDR1 is SGHRS, CDR2 YFSETQ, per germline. With V trimmed by 4 bases and J by 7 bases, 8 bases remained unmatched. This CDR3 is 15 amino acids long. CDR3 nucleotides: TGCGCCAGCAGCCCGGACAGGGGCGGGACTGAAAAACTGTTTTTT. Encoded protein: CASSPDRGGTEKLFF.

Turning to this clone: Compared with germline, one end of the junction differs, possibly owing to a read error. This chain joins TRBV7-2 and TRBJ1-1, with 7 bases lining up with TRBD1. Germline V gives CDR1 SGHTA, CDR2 FQGNSA. The CDR3 has 11 amino acids. Here the CDR3 reads CASSSSGTALF. CDR3 in DNA: TGTGCCAGCAGCTCCTCCGGGACAGCGCTCTTT.

This rearrangement joins TRBV19 to TRBJ2-6; 7 nucleotides agree with TRBD1. CDR3 length: 15 residues. The germline gives CDR1 LNHDA, CDR2 SQIVND (reference sequence). CDR3 protein: CASQGLSSGANVLTF. The DNA of the CDR3 is TGTGCTTCACAGGGGCTAAGCTCTGGGGCCAACGTCCTGACTTTC.

V is TRBV11-2 and J is TRBJ1-1; tentative D call: TRBD1 (5 bases). The CDR3 loop spans 15 amino acids. V gave up 1 base and J gave up 3 bases, with 12 bases separating them. In germline, CDR1 is SGHAT, CDR2 FQNNGV. The DNA of the CDR3 is TGTGCCAGCAGCTTAGGGCAGGGTCGCGACACTGAAGCTTTCTTT. It is translated as CASSLGQGRDTEAFF.

The chain employs TRBV7-2 and TRBJ2-1; D perhaps matches TRBD2 (5 bases). CDR3 length equals 12 residues. V was shortened by 5 bases and J by 14 bases, with 16 bases between the two germline ends. Looked up from germline, CDR1 is SGHTA and CDR2 is FQGNSA. This CDR3 is CASSPLGPREFF. The CDR3 nucleotides are TGTGCCAGCAGCCCACTAGGCCCTAGAGAGTTCTTC.

The rearrangement uses TRBV4-3 and TRBJ2-7; no reliable D call. The CDR3 is made up of 15 amino acids. The V gene lost 0 bases and the J gene lost 5 bases, with 14 bases spanning the gap. In germline, CDR1 is LGHNA, CDR2 YSLEER. The CDR3: CASSQEFFSRNEQYF. The CDR3 region has the DNA TGCGCCAGCAGCCAAGAATTTTTCTCGAGGAACGAGCAGTACTTC.

The rearrangement joins TRBV7-8 to TRBJ2-1; no reliable D call. This CDR3 has 11 amino acids. Germline CDR1 is SGHVS and CDR2 is FQNEAQ. Trimming pared 3 bases from V and 6 bases from J, leaving 3 bases between. CDR3 bases: TGTGCCAGCAGCTTCGGCAATGAGCAGTTCTTC. It is translated as CASSFGNEQFF. The whole variable domain, filled in from reference TRBV7-8 and TRBJ2-1, reads GAGVSQSPRYKVAKRGQDVALRCDPISGHVSLFWYQQALGQGPEFLTYFQNEAQLDKSGLPSDRFFAERPEGSVSTLKIQRTQQEDSAVYLCASSFGNEQFFGPGTRLTVL.